This T cell receptor (beta chain) was found in a study of human T cells and chemical hapten exposure. Whole-study context: Patch tests put 0.01% DPC on the upper back, and the results were checked at 6 days.

This clonotype was detected only a few times. Its antigen is as yet unknown. Study-level results: Alopecia affecting every donor means their immune response may not match healthy people's.

V lost 0 bases, J lost 3 bases, and 8 bases stayed unmatched. Germline V gene lookup returns CDR1 DFQATT and CDR2 SNEGSKA (reference sequence). This CDR3 spans 17 amino acids. Time point indicated: pre-sensitization, week 0. Stated treatment: therapeutic diphenylcyclopropenone sensitization with weekly scalp DPC. Each cDNA molecule in the library carried unique molecular identifiers. Original analysis: A per-sample median of around 100,000 TCRs was observed, with a range of about 20,000 to 690,600. TCRdb re-derived calls from the RACE reads in MiXCR, one entry per CDR3 protein. The V and J calls reflect TCRdb's pipeline rather than the authors' work. The top ten hold approximately 8.2% of the sample, which has around 380,000 distinct CDR3 sequences, around 5% seen once.

This TCR was recovered from a woman aged 18-30 years with alopecia areata. Some clones in this sample may be carry-over from other donors' samples. The material was whole blood, obtained in connection with sensitization to the hapten diphenylcyclopropenone (DPC). The chain uses TRBV20-1 and TRBJ1-6, with TRBD1 matching 7 bases. The CDR3 sequence: CSARDEDRAYYNSPLHF. CDR3 sequence (DNA): TGCAGTGCTAGAGACGAAGACAGGGCCTACTATAATTCACCCCTCCACTTT.